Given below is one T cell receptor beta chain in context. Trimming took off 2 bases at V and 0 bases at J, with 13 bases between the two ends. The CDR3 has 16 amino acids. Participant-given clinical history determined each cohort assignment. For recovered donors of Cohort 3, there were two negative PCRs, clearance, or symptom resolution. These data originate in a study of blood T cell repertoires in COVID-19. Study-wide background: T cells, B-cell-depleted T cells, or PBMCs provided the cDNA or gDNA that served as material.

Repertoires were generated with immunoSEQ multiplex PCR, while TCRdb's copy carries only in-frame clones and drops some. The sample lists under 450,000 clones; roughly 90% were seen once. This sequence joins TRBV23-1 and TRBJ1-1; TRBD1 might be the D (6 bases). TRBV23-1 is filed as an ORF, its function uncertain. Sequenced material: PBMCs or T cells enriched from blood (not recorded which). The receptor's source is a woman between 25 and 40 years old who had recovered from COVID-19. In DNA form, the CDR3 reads TGCGCCAGCAGTCAAGGGCAGGGACAAATGAACACTGAAGCTTTCTTT. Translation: CASSQGQGQMNTEAFF.